Each of the 29 T cell receptor beta chains below was sequenced from the same sample in a study of T cell clonality in common variable immunodeficiency. Here immunoSEQ multiplex PCR was the method, and the copy in TCRdb shows in-frame clones only, minus some. This sample comprises fewer than 25,000 clones, none seen once only. The study, taken as a whole, reports: In common variable immunodeficiency, TCR beta chains reportedly carried fewer deletions and N-nucleotide insertions.

These receptors' targets are unknown. The sample comprised peripheral blood mononuclear cells. These TCRs come from a human donor with common variable immunodeficiency.

This clone showed up many times. The CDR3 end lies 3 residues beyond the end of the read and is filled in from the germline J gene. The J gene is TRBJ2-3, the V gene TRBV7-3; the D gene is possibly TRBD1 (5 bases). The CDR3 length is 14 residues. The V gene lost 4 bases and the J gene lost 3 bases, with 11 bases spanning the gap. CDR1 and CDR2 (germline): SGHTA, FQGTGA. CDR3 DNA, as far as it was read: TGTGCCAGCAGCTCCCCGACAGTTACAGATACG. This gives the protein CASSSPTVTDT. The CDR3, in full, reads CASSSPTVTDTQYF.

This clone occurred many times. The read stops 3 residues short of the end of the CDR3; the missing end is completed from the germline J gene. The chain combines TRBV7-2 with TRBJ1-1; no firm D call. V was cut by 2 bases and J by 6 bases, with 16 bases left in between. This CDR3 comprises 15 residues. CDR1 and CDR2 from the germline V gene are SGHTA and FQGNSA. Incomplete CDR3 DNA: TGTGCCAGCAGCTTAACTTTGAATTTTATCGCTGAA. The encoded protein is CASSLTLNFIAE. The entire CDR3 protein reads CASSLTLNFIAEAFF.

As for this clone: The read ends 3 residues shy of where the CDR3 ends; the end is completed using the germline J gene. The chain combines TRBV7-2 with TRBJ2-7; 11 bases align to TRBD2. Germline V gene data show CDR1 as SGHTA and CDR2 as FQGNSA. The V segment lost 2 bases and the J segment 3 bases; nucleotides outside the gene matches: 3. The length of the CDR3 is 15 residues. The sequenced part of the CDR3 DNA is TGTGCCAGCAGCTTACTAGCGGGGGGCGTCTACGAG. It codes for CASSLLAGGVYE. The entire CDR3 protein reads CASSLLAGGVYEQYF.

This clone was detected ten times or more. The CDR3 loop reads CSATHQGSNEQFF. The DNA read from the CDR3 is TGCAGTGCTACCCATCAGGGGAGCAATGAG. The chain carries TRBV20-1 and TRBJ2-1; maybe TRBD1 (6 bases). Sequencing ends 3 residues short of the CDR3 end; the germline J gene provides the rest. V lost 4 bases to trimming and J lost 6 bases, with 13 bases between them. The CDR3 is made up of 13 amino acids. Germline V CDR1 and CDR2: DFQATT, SNEGSKA (reference sequence).

The sample holds many counts of this clone. The missing CDR3 end, 3 residues past where the read stops, is filled in from the germline J gene. The chain recombines TRBV5-1 with TRBJ2-2; 9 bases fit TRBD1. Unmatched junction bases numbered 11, after V lost 4 bases and J lost 7 bases. The germline gives CDR1 SGHRS, CDR2 YFSETQ. This CDR3 has 16 residues. The CDR3 sequence: CASSPGTGGRGGELFF. The sequenced part of the CDR3 DNA is TGCGCCAGCAGCCCGGGAACAGGGGGCCGAGGCGGGGAG.

Remarks on this clone: The read ends 3 residues shy of where the CDR3 ends; the end is completed using the germline J gene. The chain carries TRBV6-2 or TRBV6-3 and TRBJ2-5; D is possibly TRBD2 (7 bases). Germline V gene data show CDR1 as MNHEY and CDR2 as SVGEGT. Trimming took off 5 bases at V and 5 bases at J, with 18 bases between the two ends. The CDR3 has 15 residues. The CDR3 loop is CASSRIRGAAETQYF. The CDR3 bases that were read are TGTGCCAGCAGTCGAATTCGGGGGGCGGCTGAGACC.

Points on this clone: The read ends 3 residues before the CDR3 terminus; that terminus is restored from the germline J gene. The chain employs TRBV7-9 and TRBJ1-3, with a weak D call TRBD1 (5 bases). CDR1 is SEHNR and CDR2 is FQNEAQ in the germline V gene (reference sequence). V was shortened by 5 bases and J by 1 base, with 12 bases between the two germline ends. There are 15 residues in the CDR3. The DNA read from the CDR3 is TGTGCCAGCAGCCCCGGACAACCTTCTGGAAACACC. Residues: CASSPGQPSGNT. The CDR3 in its entirety is CASSPGQPSGNTIYF.

To note about this clone: The read finishes 3 residues shy of the CDR3 end, and the germline J gene is used to complete it. The V call is TRBV30, the J call TRBJ1-2; weak D call: TRBD1 (6 bases). The CDR3 covers 12 residues. Germline V gene sequence: CDR1 GTSNPN, CDR2 SVGIG (reference sequence). CDR3 sequence: CAWSVSGGGYTF. Partial CDR3 DNA: TGTGCCTGGAGTGTATCGGGGGGCGGC.

Points on this clone: Read data end 3 residues before the CDR3 end; the end is taken from the germline J gene. The chain employs TRBV30 and TRBJ2-1; D remains unclear. Germline-derived CDR1 and CDR2 are GTSNPN and SVGIG (reference sequence). CDR3 length equals 12 residues. V lost 4 bases to trimming and J lost 1 base, with 5 bases between them. CDR3 DNA (partial): TGTGCCTGGACTTTATCCTACAATGAG. It is translated as CAWTLSYNE. The entire CDR3 is CAWTLSYNEQFF. The full variable domain, its missing parts supplied by reference TRBV30 and TRBJ2-1, is SQTIHQWPATLVQPVGSPLSLECTVEGTSNPNLYWYRQAAGRGLQLLFYSVGIGQISSEVPQNLSASRPQDRQFILSSKKLLLSDSGFYLCAWTLSYNEQFFGPGTRLTVL.

This clone was picked up many times. The CDR3 extends 3 residues past the end of the read, so its final part is completed from the germline J gene. The V call is TRBV7-6, the J call TRBJ1-1; D perhaps matches TRBD1 (5 bases). The CDR3 length is 13 residues. Trimming removed 1 base at V and 4 bases at J, with 7 bases between. Per germline, CDR1 SGHVS and CDR2 FNYEAQ. The sequenced CDR3 bases are TGTGCCAGCAGCTTAGGCGGGGGCACTGAA. Translation gives CASSLGGGTE. The entire CDR3 protein reads CASSLGGGTEAFF.

This clone was found many times. The read stops 3 residues short of the end of the CDR3; the missing end is completed from the germline J gene. The rearrangement joins TRBV20-1 to TRBJ1-2; D might be TRBD1 (5 bases). There are 12 residues in the CDR3. Deletions cut 5 bases from V and 5 bases from J, with 12 bases between. Germline CDR1 DFQATT, CDR2 SNEGSKA (reference sequence). This chain's CDR3 is CSALEGLYGYTF. The CDR3 bases that were read are TGCAGTGCTCTGGAGGGACTTTATGGC.

This clone showed up many times. The CDR3 extends 3 residues past the end of the read, so its final part is completed from the germline J gene. The chain employs TRBV30 and TRBJ2-7; maybe TRBD2 (5 bases). The germline gives CDR1 GTSNPN, CDR2 SVGIG (reference sequence). The germline V and J ends were trimmed by 8 bases and 3 bases, with 17 bases remaining between them. The CDR3 consists of 13 residues. The CDR3 sequence: CAQRPGRGYEQYF. Incomplete CDR3 DNA: TGTGCCCAGAGGCCAGGACGGGGCTACGAG.

CDR3: CASTPGQVRNTEAFF. Partial CDR3 DNA: TGTGCCAGTACCCCGGGACAGGTCAGGAACACTGAA. The rearrangement joins TRBV19 to TRBJ1-1, with 8 bases lining up with TRBD1. The read is 3 residues too short to cover the CDR3 end, so that end is filled in from the germline J gene. This CDR3 spans 15 amino acids. The trim removed 7 bases at V and 1 base at J, leaving 8 bases unmatched. Germline lookup yields CDR1 LNHDA and CDR2 SQIVND (reference sequence).

To note about this clone: The read stops 3 residues short of the end of the CDR3; the missing end is completed from the germline J gene. This chain joins TRBV7-3 and TRBJ2-3; D is possibly TRBD2 (6 bases). The ends were cut back, 3 bases at V and 3 bases at J, with 7 bases in the middle. CDR1 is SGHTA and CDR2 is FQGTGA in the germline V gene. The CDR3 covers 13 residues. CDR3 residues: CASSFRGTDTQYF. The CDR3 DNA, read in part, is TGTGCCAGCAGCTTTCGGGGGACAGATACG.

This clone appeared a few times. Read data end 3 residues before the CDR3 end; the end is taken from the germline J gene. The rearrangement joins TRBV5-1 to TRBJ1-2; D is possibly TRBD1 (5 bases). There are 12 residues in the CDR3. V was pared by 5 bases and J by 3 bases, with 8 bases between. CDR1 and CDR2 from the germline V gene are SGHRS and YFSETQ. The CDR3 bases that were read are TGCGCCAGCAGGCAACAGGACTATGGC. It translates to CASRQQDYG. The entire CDR3 sequence reads CASRQQDYGYTF.

This clone was detected many times. The DNA read from the CDR3 is TGTGCCAGCAGTTTAAGGGACAGGGGGCGTGAG. Amino acid sequence: CASSLRDRGRE. The whole CDR3 sequence reads CASSLRDRGREQFF. The chain recombines TRBV12-3 or TRBV12-4 with TRBJ2-1; 12 bases fit TRBD1. The CDR3 end is not reached by the read, which stops 3 residues before it; the germline J gene fills it in. V was clipped by 2 bases and J by 9 bases; unmatched bases: 2. CDR3 size: 14 residues.

This clone has ten or more counts. The sequence runs out 3 residues before the end of the CDR3; the remainder is reconstructed from the germline J gene. The V call is TRBV20-1, the J call TRBJ2-1; 7 bases align to TRBD2. V shed 4 bases, J shed 4 bases, and the junction held 7 bases outside the gene matches. CDR1 and CDR2 from the germline V gene are DFQATT and SNEGSKA (reference sequence). The CDR3 runs 14 residues. CDR3 amino acids: CSANVAGAYNEQFF. The CDR3 DNA, read in part, is TGCAGTGCTAATGTGGCGGGAGCATACAATGAG.

This clone appeared many times. The read falls 3 residues short of the CDR3 end, and the missing part is taken from the germline J gene. V is TRBV7-3 and J is TRBJ2-2; 9 positions match TRBD2. Losses at the gene ends were 1 base for V and 4 bases for J; bases not matched to a gene: 4. The CDR3 runs 16 residues. Germline CDR1 is SGHTA and CDR2 is FQGTGA. This CDR3 reads CASSLSSGSSTGELFF. Partial CDR3 DNA: TGTGCCAGCAGCTTAAGTAGCGGGAGTAGCACCGGGGAG. Filled out from reference TRBV7-3 and TRBJ2-2, the complete variable domain reads GAGVSQTPSNKVTEKGKYVELRCDPISGHTALYWYRQSLGQGPEFLIYFQGTGAADDSGLPNDRFFAVRPEGSVSTLKIQRTERGDSAVYLCASSLSSGSSTGELFFGEGSRLTVL.

This clone was detected ten times or more. The read ends 3 residues before the CDR3 terminus; that terminus is restored from the germline J gene. J is TRBJ1-2 and V is TRBV7-9, with D possibly TRBD1 on 5 matching bases. Trimming pared 1 base from V and 5 bases from J, leaving 14 bases between. Germline assignment: CDR1 SEHNR and CDR2 FQNEAQ (reference sequence). The CDR3 covers 15 residues. CDR3 bases read: TGTGCCAGCAGCTTAGAACAGACAGCGAGTTATGGC. The encoded protein is CASSLEQTASYG. The full CDR3 protein is CASSLEQTASYGYTF.

This clone was picked up many times. The read ends 3 residues shy of where the CDR3 ends; the end is completed using the germline J gene. J is TRBJ2-2 and V is TRBV5-1; the D is unclear. The CDR3 covers 13 residues. Germline V gives CDR1 SGHRS, CDR2 YFSETQ. V was cut by 4 bases and J by 6 bases, with 10 bases left in between. CDR3 bases read: TGCGCCAGCAGCGAAGCGCGTGCCGGGGAG. As protein: CASSEARAGE. The entire CDR3 protein reads CASSEARAGELFF.

CDR3 sequence reads: CASSYSSSGGHSYEQYF. Incomplete CDR3 DNA: TGTGCCAGCAGTTACTCGTCTAGCGGGGGCCACTCCTACGAG. V usage is TRBV6-2 or TRBV6-3 and J usage is TRBJ2-7, with TRBD2 matching 10 bases. The CDR3 goes on 3 residues after the read ends, and that part is filled in from the germline J gene. The CDR3 is made up of 17 amino acids. The trim removed 0 bases at V and 0 bases at J, leaving 5 bases unmatched. Per the germline V gene, CDR1 is MNHEY and CDR2 is SVGEGT.

A few counts support this clone. The CDR3 end is not reached by the read, which stops 3 residues before it; the germline J gene fills it in. V and J are TRBV6-2 or TRBV6-3 and TRBJ1-6, with 7 bases matching TRBD1. The CDR3 runs 16 residues. The germline CDR1 and CDR2 sequences are MNHEY and SVGEGT. J gave up 0 bases and V 5 bases, and 4 bases lay outside the gene matches. The CDR3 sequence is CASSKTGSSYNSPLHF. CDR3 bases read: TGTGCCAGCAGTAAGACAGGGAGCTCCTATAATTCACCC.

The sample holds a few counts of this clone. The DNA ends 3 residues before the CDR3 does, and the rest of the CDR3 is filled in from the germline J gene. The rearrangement links TRBV6-4 to TRBJ1-6, with 8 bases identical to TRBD1. This CDR3 has 13 amino acids. Germline trimming cut 5 bases from V and 10 bases from J; bases unmatched to any gene: 4. The germline V gene encodes CDR1 MRHNA and CDR2 SNTAGT. CDR3 in amino acids: CASSPGGDSPLHF. CDR3 DNA (partial): TGTGCCAGCAGTCCAGGGGGCGACTCACCC.

This clone was recorded at least ten times. The read is 3 residues too short to cover the CDR3 end, so that end is filled in from the germline J gene. V is TRBV19 and J is TRBJ2-3; D possibly corresponds to TRBD2 (6 bases). The CDR3 runs 15 residues. Germline V gives CDR1 LNHDA, CDR2 SQIVND (reference sequence). V was trimmed by 3 bases and J by 4 bases, leaving 14 bases between them. The part of the CDR3 DNA that was read is TGTGCCAGTAGTATGTTTGCGGGAACTTCAGATACG. Protein: CASSMFAGTSDT. The CDR3, in full, reads CASSMFAGTSDTQYF.

Notes on this clone: The read gets to within 3 residues of the CDR3 end, and the germline J gene fills in the rest. The chain combines TRBV5-6 with TRBJ1-1, with D maybe TRBD1 (5 bases). Germline CDR1 SGHDT, CDR2 YYEEEE. This CDR3 spans 15 amino acids. The V end was cut by 4 bases, the J end by 0 bases, with 13 bases between. The DNA read from the CDR3 is TGTGCCAGCAGCGACACAGGACGCATGAACACTGAA. It is translated as CASSDTGRMNTE. The CDR3, in full, reads CASSDTGRMNTEAFF.

The chain's CDR3 is CASSPTETYGYTF. The sequenced CDR3 bases are TGTGCCAGCTCACCAACAGAAACCTATGGC. The V gene is TRBV18, the J gene TRBJ1-2; D is unresolved. The read gets to within 3 residues of the CDR3 end, and the germline J gene fills in the rest. Germline assignment: CDR1 KGHSH and CDR2 LQKENI. The CDR3 has 13 residues. The V end lost 2 bases, the J end lost 4 bases, and 8 bases lay between the germline ends. The full variable domain, its missing parts supplied by reference TRBV18 and TRBJ1-2, is NAGVMQNPRHLVRRRGQEARLRCSPMKGHSHVYWYRQLPEEGLKFMVYLQKENIIDESGMPKERFSAEFPKEGPSILRIQQVVRGDSAAYFCASSPTETYGYTFGSGTRLTVV.

Many counts were recorded for this clone. Read sequence stops 3 residues before the CDR3 end, and the germline J gene provides the missing end. V usage is TRBV19 and J usage is TRBJ1-2; the D gene is possibly TRBD1 (5 bases). CDR1 is LNHDA and CDR2 is SQIVND in the germline V gene (reference sequence). This CDR3 region has 14 residues. This CDR3 reads CASSTGLVGYEYTF. Incomplete CDR3 DNA: TGTGCCAGTAGTACGGGACTAGTAGGGTACGAG. The variable domain in full, with the rest retrieved from reference TRBV19 and TRBJ1-2, is DGGITQSPKYLFRKEGQNVTLSCEQNLNHDAMYWYRQDPGQGLRLIYYSQIVNDFQKGDIAEGYSVSREKKESFPLTVTSAQKNPTAFYLCASSTGLVGYEYTFGSGTRLTVV.

This clone was seen repeatedly, ten times or more. The CDR3 loop is CASSLWDRGHEQYF. The CDR3 DNA, read in part, is TGTGCCAGCAGTCTATGGGACAGGGGGCACGAG. The gene calls are TRBV6-2 or TRBV6-3 and TRBJ2-7; 12 bases are shared with TRBD1. Sequencing ends 3 residues short of the CDR3 end; the germline J gene provides the rest. From germline, CDR1 is MNHEY and CDR2 SVGEGT. The CDR3 loop spans 14 amino acids. The V and J ends lost 5 bases and 5 bases, in that order; junction bases with no gene match: 4.

This clone was seen many times. The read ends 3 residues before the CDR3 terminus; that terminus is restored from the germline J gene. The chain carries TRBV6-2 or TRBV6-3 and TRBJ2-1, with TRBD1 identical over 8 bases. J was trimmed by 5 bases and V by 5 bases; bases with no gene match: 8. Germline-derived CDR1 and CDR2 are MNHEY and SVGEGT. The CDR3 loop spans 15 amino acids. The CDR3 sequence is CASSPGGAFDNEQFF. The CDR3 bases that were read are TGTGCCAGCAGTCCAGGGGGCGCTTTTGACAATGAG.